This entry lists 27 T cell receptor beta chains sequenced from one sample in a study of blood T cell repertoires in COVID-19. Clones were sequenced by immunoSEQ multiplex PCR, and TCRdb holds only the in-frame ones, with some missing. The sample includes around 340,000 clones, about nine tenths of them seen just once. Sample: PBMCs or T cells enriched from blood (not recorded which). The source is a woman in her twenties or thirties who had been exposed to COVID-19.

This chain connects TRBV27 to TRBJ2-7; 12 bases are a match to TRBD2. With 4 bases clipped from V and 4 bases from J, the junction kept 8 bases outside the gene matches. The CDR3 consists of 16 residues. Germline CDR1 MNHEY, CDR2 SMNVEV (reference sequence). The CDR3 DNA is TGTGCCAGCAGTTCCCAGACTAGCGGGAGACGGTACGAGCAGTACTTC. The encoded protein is CASSSQTSGRRYEQYF.

The chain employs TRBV5-1 and TRBJ2-7; D call uncertain. V was trimmed by 6 bases and J by 2 bases, leaving 15 bases between them. The CDR3 loop spans 14 amino acids. Germline V CDR1 and CDR2: SGHRS, YFSETQ. The chain's CDR3 is CASKWLGVTYEQYF. DNA for the CDR3: TGCGCCAGCAAGTGGCTAGGAGTCACCTACGAGCAGTACTTC.

The V and J genes are TRBV5-1 and TRBJ2-3; TRBD2 matches 8 bases. The germline CDR1 and CDR2 sequences are SGHRS and YFSETQ. V lost 0 bases and J lost 5; bases outside the gene matches: 8. This CDR3 is 16 amino acids long. CDR3 bases: TGCGCCAGCAGCTTGGAGGCGGGAGGTCGGGGAGATACGCAGTATTTT. Translated: CASSLEAGGRGDTQYF.

This clone was recorded once. The genes are TRBV24-1 and TRBJ2-2; TRBD1 agrees at 7 bases. CDR1 and CDR2 from the germline V gene are KGHDR and SFDVKD. The CDR3 totals 19 residues. After removal of 3 bases from V and 2 bases from J, the junction contained 14 bases not matched to a gene. The CDR3 nucleotides are TGTGCCACCAGTGATCTCCCTAAGGGGGCAGGTGAAAACACCGGGGAGCTGTTTTTT. It translates to CATSDLPKGAGENTGELFF.

This rearrangement joins TRBV5-4 to TRBJ2-1, with 7 positions matching TRBD2. The CDR3 consists of 18 residues. Unmatched junction bases numbered 9, after V lost 0 bases and J lost 0 bases. Germline CDR1 is SGHNT and CDR2 is YYREEE (reference sequence). The CDR3 DNA reads as TGTGCCAGCAGCTTGGGGATAGCGGGCAGGGACTCCTACAATGAGCAGTTCTTC. It is translated as CASSLGIAGRDSYNEQFF.

The count of this clone is one. This chain connects TRBV9 to TRBJ1-1; 7 bases fit TRBD1. Germline CDR1 SGDLS, CDR2 YYNGEE. Unmatched junction bases numbered 7, after V lost 4 bases and J lost 4 bases. The CDR3 has 14 residues. CDR3 in amino acids: CASSPKAGGTEAFF. DNA for the CDR3: TGTGCCAGCAGCCCGAAGGCAGGGGGCACTGAAGCTTTCTTT.

This rearrangement joins TRBV12-5 to TRBJ2-5, with 7 bases lining up with TRBD2. Per the germline V gene, CDR1 is LGHNT and CDR2 is FRNRAP. This CDR3 is built from 14 residues. After removal of 0 bases from V and 5 bases from J, the junction contained 3 bases not matched to a gene. The CDR3 region has the DNA TGTGCTAGTGGTTTGGTTGCGGGAGTGGAGACCCAGTACTTC. It specifies CASGLVAGVETQYF.

The chain carries TRBV9 and TRBJ1-1, with D possibly matching TRBD1 (5 bases). The CDR3 contains 15 residues. Germline V lookup: CDR1 SGDLS, CDR2 YYNGEE. With 0 bases removed from V and 4 bases from J, the gap between germline ends came to 13 bases. The CDR3 region has the DNA TGTGCCAGCAGCGTAGATTTAATGGGGGGCACTGAAGCTTTCTTT. Residues: CASSVDLMGGTEAFF.

The chain joins TRBV15 to TRBJ2-2, with 14 bases fitting TRBD2. Germline-derived CDR1 and CDR2 are LNHNV and YYDKDF (reference sequence). The CDR3 has 18 amino acids. V lost 5 bases and J lost 1; bases outside the gene matches: 6. As DNA, the CDR3 is TGTGCCACCAGCCCGACTAGCGGGAGGGCCTGGAACACCGGGGAGCTGTTTTTT. Translation gives CATSPTSGRAWNTGELFF.

The genes are TRBV24-1 and TRBJ1-5; maybe TRBD1 (6 bases). V was cut by 4 bases and J by 7 bases, with 19 bases left in between. The CDR3 runs to 16 residues. Germline CDR1 is KGHDR and CDR2 is SFDVKD. The CDR3 DNA reads as TGTGCCACCAGTGAGACAGGTAAGGGGCCTAGGCAGCCCCAGCATTTT. Translating it yields CATSETGKGPRQPQHF.

The chain combines TRBV4-1 with TRBJ2-3, with D maybe TRBD2 (6 bases). V lost 1 base to trimming and J lost 5 bases, with 22 bases between them. In germline, CDR1 is MGHRA, CDR2 YSYEKL. This CDR3 region has 18 residues. The DNA for the CDR3 is TGCGCCAGCAGCCAAGGGGGACTTAGGCGAGGGAGTAGAGATACGCAGTATTTT. Residues: CASSQGGLRRGSRDTQYF.

The chain combines TRBV14 with TRBJ2-1; D is unclear. Germline CDR1 SGHDN, CDR2 FVKESK. The ends were cut back, 4 bases at V and 9 bases at J, with 13 bases in the middle. This CDR3 is 13 amino acids long. The CDR3 coding sequence is TGTGCCAGCAGCCTCGTGGTGACAAGTGAGCAGTTCTTC. Residues: CASSLVVTSEQFF.

The chain links TRBV10-1 to TRBJ1-2; 11 bases line up with TRBD1. CDR3 length equals 16 residues. Germline assignment: CDR1 WNHNN and CDR2 SYGVQD (reference sequence). V dropped 0 bases and J dropped 7; count of bases not matched to a gene: 7. CDR3 sequence reads: CASSESKGQGDSGYTF. The CDR3 bases are TGCGCCAGCAGTGAGTCGAAGGGACAGGGGGACTCTGGCTACACCTTC.

The chain combines TRBV12-3 or TRBV12-4 with TRBJ1-1, with 7 nucleotides matching TRBD1. The CDR3 sequence is 13 residues long. The junction had 11 bases not matched to a gene; V was cut back by 5 bases and J by 11 bases. In DNA, the CDR3 is TGTGCCAGCAGTCCCTCGCGGACAGGCCTCGCTTTCTTT. As protein: CASSPSRTGLAFF.

J is TRBJ1-2 and V is TRBV24-1; possibly TRBD1 for D (5 bases). The germline CDR1 and CDR2 sequences are KGHDR and SFDVKD. V dropped 3 bases and J dropped 4 bases, with 11 bases sitting between them. The CDR3 sequence is 14 residues long. This CDR3 reads CATSDPRVGYGYTF. CDR3 sequence (DNA): TGTGCCACCAGTGATCCCAGGGTCGGCTATGGCTACACCTTC.

The chain uses TRBV29-1 and TRBJ2-2, with 8 nucleotides matching TRBD1. Trimming removed 7 bases from V and 0 bases from J; junction bases left unmatched: 4. This CDR3 is 14 amino acids long. Germline V gene data show CDR1 as SQVTM and CDR2 as ANQGSEA. The CDR3 nucleotides read TGCAGCGCGTTGACAGGGGCGAACACCGGGGAGCTGTTTTTT. Amino acids: CSALTGANTGELFF.

This clone was seen more than once but under ten times. The rearrangement uses TRBV5-4 and TRBJ2-3; TRBD2 agrees at 9 bases. Trimming took 0 bases from V and 6 from J; bases not matched to a gene: 11. This CDR3 contains 17 residues. Germline CDR1 is SGHNT and CDR2 is YYREEE (reference sequence). For the CDR3, the DNA is TGTGCCAGCAGCTTGGACCCAGCGGGAGGCGCGGGGGATACGCAGTATTTT. This encodes CASSLDPAGGAGDTQYF.

The rearrangement uses TRBV30 and TRBJ1-1, with TRBD1 identical over 8 bases. The V segment lost 3 bases and the J segment 1 base; nucleotides outside the gene matches: 4. The CDR3 extends over 14 amino acids. Germline V gives CDR1 GTSNPN, CDR2 SVGIG (reference sequence). Here the CDR3 DNA reads TGTGCCTGGAGCTTCGACAGGGGGAACACTGAAGCTTTCTTT. Translated: CAWSFDRGNTEAFF.

This clone was observed a few times. The chain employs TRBV27 and TRBJ1-2; D unresolved. CDR1 is MNHEY, CDR2 SMNVEV, per germline (reference sequence). Trimming shortened V by 2 bases and J by 9 bases, and 13 bases separated the two germline ends. The CDR3 loop spans 13 amino acids. The DNA for the CDR3 is TGTGCCAGCAGTTTAGGGCCCCAGACGCGCTACACCTTC. Translating it yields CASSLGPQTRYTF.

This chain links TRBV3-1 (or the pseudogene TRBV3-2) with TRBJ2-7, with 7 bases lining up with TRBD2. The germline V gene encodes CDR1 LGHDT and CDR2 YNNKEL (reference sequence). This CDR3 is built from 15 residues. The V and J ends lost 6 bases and 3 bases, in that order; junction bases with no gene match: 11. As DNA, the CDR3 is TGTGCCAGCAGGCCTACTCTAGCGGCCCTCTACGAGCAGTACTTC. This encodes CASRPTLAALYEQYF.

The sample holds a few counts of this clone. This sequence joins TRBV11-3 and TRBJ1-4, with a weak D call TRBD1 (6 bases). The ends were cut back, 0 bases at V and 0 bases at J, with 11 bases in the middle. Per the germline V gene, CDR1 is SGHNT and CDR2 is YENEEA. CDR3 length: 17 amino acids. This CDR3 is CASSLDMGAATNEKLFF. The CDR3 region has the DNA TGTGCCAGCAGCTTAGATATGGGGGCAGCAACTAATGAAAAACTGTTTTTT.

The J gene is TRBJ1-6, the V gene TRBV3-1 (or the pseudogene TRBV3-2), with D possibly being TRBD1 (5 bases). The CDR3 runs to 16 residues. Between the trimmed V and J ends, which lost 5 bases and 6 bases, there was a span of 17 bases. Germline V lookup: CDR1 LGHDT, CDR2 YNNKEL (reference sequence). This CDR3 reads CASSSGPGTINSPLHF. The CDR3 DNA sequence: TGTGCCAGCAGCTCGGGACCCGGGACTATTAATTCACCCCTCCACTTT.

CDR3 sequence: CASSAGLAVDEQYF. DNA of the CDR3: TGTGCCAGCAGCGCCGGACTAGCGGTGGACGAGCAGTACTTC. The chain links TRBV7-2 to TRBJ2-7; the match to TRBD2 covers 10 bases. The CDR3 loop spans 14 amino acids. From germline, CDR1 is SGHTA and CDR2 FQGNSA. J was trimmed by 5 bases and V by 5 bases; bases with no gene match: 6.

This chain joins TRBV15 and TRBJ2-7; TRBD2 is a possible D gene (5 bases). Germline CDR1 reads LNHNV; CDR2 reads YYDKDF (reference sequence). The ends were cut back, 1 base at V and 0 bases at J, with 13 bases in the middle. The CDR3 covers 16 residues. DNA of the CDR3: TGTGCCACCAGCAGAGTGTTTATAGGGAGCTCCTACGAGCAGTACTTC. It translates to CATSRVFIGSSYEQYF.

The rearrangement uses TRBV28 and TRBJ1-1; a weak D match, TRBD1 (6 bases). Looked up from germline, CDR1 is MDHEN and CDR2 is SYDVKM. Trimming cost V 3 bases and J 3 bases, with 23 bases left between them. This CDR3 is built from 18 residues. The chain's CDR3 is CASSFNPTGWVRDTEAFF. The CDR3, as DNA: TGTGCCAGCAGTTTCAATCCCACAGGGTGGGTGAGGGACACTGAAGCTTTCTTT.

The chain uses TRBV7-6 and TRBJ2-7, with a possible D match to TRBD2 (6 bases). V was shortened by 5 bases and J by 3 bases, with 23 bases between the two germline ends. The length of the CDR3 is 17 residues. Germline values: CDR1 SGHVS, CDR2 FNYEAQ. The CDR3 protein is CASSPSGRTNEYYEQYF. The CDR3 DNA reads as TGTGCCAGCAGCCCCTCGGGGCGGACTAACGAATACTACGAGCAGTACTTC.

This sequence joins TRBV9 and TRBJ2-1, with 8 positions matching TRBD2. The V and J ends lost 0 bases and 9 bases, in that order; junction bases with no gene match: 14. There are 17 residues in the CDR3. The germline gives CDR1 SGDLS, CDR2 YYNGEE. In DNA, the CDR3 is TGTGCCAGCAGCGTAGGGAACGTACGTACGGCGGGAGGTGAGCAGTTCTTC. Its protein is CASSVGNVRTAGGEQFF.